The 15 T cell receptor beta chains reported below all come from one sample, sequenced in a study of regulatory T cells in long-lasting Graves disease. The time point was: newly diagnosed GD, antithyroid drugs for less than 3 months. PBMC RNA served as the TCR library source. Arm-PCR with iRepertoire HTBI primers amplified the CDR3 regions for these TCR beta libraries. One entry per CDR3 protein, called by TCRdb with MiXCR from the multiplex PCR reads. The table has under 250,000 distinct CDR3 sequences, roughly 19% seen once; the top ten hold roughly 10%. In addition, the sample was reused for a study of T cells in Graves' hyperthyroidism and ophthalmopathy.

Sequenced material: peripheral blood mononuclear cells (PBMCs), taken at new diagnosis, from a patient treated with antithyroid drugs. These receptors originate from a woman in her twenties or thirties with Graves disease.

In its sample, this clonotype was seen many times. One junction end disagrees with the germline gene, perhaps due to a read error. The chain has TRBV5-1 and TRBJ1-1; D might be TRBD1 (5 bases). This CDR3 has 13 residues. CDR1 SGHRS and CDR2 YFSETQ come from the germline V gene. CDR3 DNA sequence: TGTGCCAGCAGCTCGCAGGGGAACACTGAAGCTTTCTTT. This sequence encodes CASSSQGNTEAFF.

As concerns this clonotype: A far larger clone differs by one base, so this is likely a read error. This chain joins TRBV12-3 or TRBV12-4 and TRBJ2-5; 12 bases line up with TRBD2. The CDR3 totals 16 residues. V lost 2 bases, J lost 11 bases, and 12 bases stayed unmatched. As DNA, the CDR3 is TGTGCCAGCAGTTTATGGACTAGCGGGATGGGGGGTGAGCAGTACTTC. Translating it yields CASSLWTSGMGGEQYF.

This clonotype showed up many times. The chain is built from TRBV7-9 and TRBJ2-7; 14 nucleotides line up with TRBD2. The CDR3 is made up of 17 amino acids. Germline V gene data show CDR1 as SEHNR and CDR2 as FQNEAQ (reference sequence). The V gene end was trimmed by 5 bases and the J gene end by 4 bases; junction bases not matched to a gene: 10. The CDR3 spells CASSPTRLAGGTYEQYF. The CDR3 bases are TGTGCCAGCAGCCCGACCAGACTAGCGGGAGGGACGTACGAGCAGTACTTC.

This clonotype was recorded only once. The V and J genes are TRBV5-5 and TRBJ2-3; D unclear. Trimming cost V 2 bases and J 0 bases, with 7 bases left between them. Germline V gene lookup returns CDR1 SGHKS and CDR2 YYEKEE (reference sequence). There are 14 residues in the CDR3. As DNA, the CDR3 is TGTGCCAGCAGCTTCTTACTCAGCACAGATACGCAGTATTTT. This gives the protein CASSFLLSTDTQYF. Using reference TRBV5-5 and TRBJ2-3 for the parts outside the CDR3, the full variable domain is DAGVTQSPTHLIKTRGQQVTLRCSPISGHKSVSWYQQVLGQGPQFIFQYYEKEERGRGNFPDRFSARQFPNYSSELNVNALLLGDSALYLCASSFLLSTDTQYFGPGTRLTVL.

In nucleotides, the CDR3 is TGTGCTAGTGGTTTGCTGGTAGGCGAGCAGTACTTC. It codes for CASGLLVGEQYF. The chain has TRBV12-5 and TRBJ2-7; D ambiguous. In germline, CDR1 is LGHNT, CDR2 FRNRAP. V was clipped by 2 bases and J by 6 bases, with 8 bases between them. This CDR3 comprises 12 residues.

Concerning this clonotype: A much larger clone differs from this one at a single base, so this may be a read error. The chain recombines TRBV5-1 with TRBJ2-2; no reliable D call. The CDR3 loop spans 15 amino acids. CDR1 is SGHRS and CDR2 is YFSETQ in the germline V gene. The chain's CDR3 is CASSLAQVGTAELFF. In nucleotides, the CDR3 is TGCGCCAGCAGCTTGGCCCAGGTCGGCACCGCGGAGCTGTTTTTT.

At least ten counts were recorded for this clonotype. The rearrangement links TRBV30 to TRBJ2-5, with 10 bases identical to TRBD1. V shed 1 base, J shed 3 bases, and the junction held 2 bases outside the gene matches. The CDR3 has 14 amino acids. Germline V lookup: CDR1 GTSNPN, CDR2 SVGIG (reference sequence). CDR3 nucleotide sequence: TGTGCCTGGAGTGAGGGACAGGGGAAAGAGACCCAGTACTTC. It yields the protein CAWSEGQGKETQYF.

The chain combines TRBV2 with TRBJ1-6, with D possibly being TRBD1 (5 bases). This CDR3 comprises 16 residues. The ends were cut back, 8 bases at V and 7 bases at J, with 21 bases in the middle. Germline CDR1 and CDR2: SNHLY and FYNNEI. The CDR3 region has the DNA TGTGCCAGCTTCAGGTCAGGGATATGGTTAAATTCACCCCTCCACTTT. As protein: CASFRSGIWLNSPLHF.

The rearrangement links TRBV19 to TRBJ2-7; TRBD2 is a possible D gene (6 bases). CDR1 is LNHDA, CDR2 SQIVND, per germline (reference sequence). Trimming removed 6 bases from V and 2 bases from J, with 17 bases in between. The CDR3 consists of 15 residues. The CDR3 loop reads CASRMKLSGTYEQYF. The CDR3 DNA reads as TGTGCCAGTAGAATGAAACTTAGCGGAACCTACGAGCAGTACTTC.

This clonotype has a count of ten or more. V gene TRBV5-1 combines with J gene TRBJ2-3; possibly TRBD2 for D (5 bases). Germline assignment: CDR1 SGHRS and CDR2 YFSETQ. Trimming pared 4 bases from V and 2 bases from J, leaving 14 bases between. The CDR3 is 15 residues long. The CDR3 loop is CASSLFGGLTDTQYF. The CDR3 nucleotides read TGCGCCAGCAGCCTGTTTGGAGGACTCACAGATACGCAGTATTTT.

The chain employs TRBV12-3 or TRBV12-4 and TRBJ2-1; 7 bases fit TRBD1. The junction had 14 bases not matched to a gene; V was cut back by 5 bases and J by 4 bases. The CDR3 is made up of 17 amino acids. The CDR3 DNA reads TGTGCCAGCAGTCCCCTTAGGCGGACAGGCCCATACAATGAGCAGTTCTTC. This translates into CASSPLRRTGPYNEQFF.

This clonotype showed up many times. J is TRBJ2-7 and V is TRBV27; D remains ambiguous. The CDR3 totals 16 residues. V was trimmed by 4 bases and J by 5 bases, leaving 21 bases between them. CDR1 and CDR2 from the germline V gene are MNHEY and SMNVEV (reference sequence). Here the CDR3 reads CASSSAEAQRRHEQYF. Written as DNA, the CDR3 is TGTGCCAGCAGTTCAGCCGAAGCTCAGAGACGGCACGAGCAGTACTTC.

This clonotype was seen ten or more times. The chain carries TRBV11-2 and TRBJ1-1, with TRBD1 matching 10 bases. Germline assignment: CDR1 SGHAT and CDR2 FQNNGV. Trimming at V came to 5 bases and at J to 1 base, leaving 4 bases not matched to a gene. This CDR3 spans 15 amino acids. CDR3 sequence: CASSPDRGANTEAFF. The CDR3 nucleotides are TGTGCCAGCAGCCCGGACAGGGGGGCGAACACTGAAGCTTTCTTT.

In the case of this clonotype: Mismatch with germline at one junction end may stem from a read error. The V and J genes are TRBV5-5 and TRBJ2-7, with D uncertain. CDR1 and CDR2 (germline): SGHKS, YYEKEE (reference sequence). This CDR3 is 13 amino acids long. The CDR3 reads CASSLALDYEQYF. The CDR3 nucleotides read TGCGCCAGCAGCTTGGCTCTCGACTACGAGCAGTACTTC.

This clonotype has at least ten counts. The rearrangement joins TRBV20-1 to TRBJ2-3; 8 bases match TRBD2. CDR1 DFQATT and CDR2 SNEGSKA come from the germline V gene (reference sequence). The CDR3 runs to 15 residues. The J segment lost 0 bases and the V segment lost 5 bases, leaving 7 bases of the junction unmatched. The CDR3 loop reads CSALSGDYSTDTQYF. The CDR3 coding sequence is TGCAGTGCTCTTAGCGGGGACTATAGCACAGATACGCAGTATTTT.